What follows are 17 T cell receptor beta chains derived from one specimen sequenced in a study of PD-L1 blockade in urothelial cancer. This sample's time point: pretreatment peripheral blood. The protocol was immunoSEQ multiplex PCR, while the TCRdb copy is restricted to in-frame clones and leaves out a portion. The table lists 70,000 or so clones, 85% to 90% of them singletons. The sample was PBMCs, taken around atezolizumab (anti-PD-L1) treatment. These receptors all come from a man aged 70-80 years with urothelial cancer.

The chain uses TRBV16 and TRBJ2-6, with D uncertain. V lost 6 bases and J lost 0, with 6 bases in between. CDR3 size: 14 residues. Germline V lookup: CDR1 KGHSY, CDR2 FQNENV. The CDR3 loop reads CASSGSSGANVLTF. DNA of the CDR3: TGTGCCAGCAGTGGTAGCTCTGGGGCCAACGTCCTGACTTTC.

CDR3 nucleotides: TGTGCCAGCAGCCCAGGACTAGCGGGAGTCGAGACCCAGTACTTC. Residues: CASSPGLAGVETQYF. The chain uses TRBV7-8 and TRBJ2-5, with 13 bases that match TRBD2. With 5 bases clipped from V and 5 bases from J, the junction kept 5 bases outside the gene matches. This CDR3 region has 15 residues. Germline V gene lookup returns CDR1 SGHVS and CDR2 FQNEAQ.

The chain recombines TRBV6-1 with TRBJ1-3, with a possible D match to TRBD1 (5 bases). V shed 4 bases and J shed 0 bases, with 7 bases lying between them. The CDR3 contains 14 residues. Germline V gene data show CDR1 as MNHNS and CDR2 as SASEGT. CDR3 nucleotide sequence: TGTGCCAGCAGTGTCGACAGCTCTGGAAACACCATATATTTT. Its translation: CASSVDSSGNTIYF.

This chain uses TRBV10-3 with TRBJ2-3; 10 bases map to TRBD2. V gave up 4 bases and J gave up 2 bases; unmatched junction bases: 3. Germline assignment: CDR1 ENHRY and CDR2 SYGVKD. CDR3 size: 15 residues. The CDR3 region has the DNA TGTGCCATCAGTGGGACTAGCGGATACACAGATACGCAGTATTTT. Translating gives CAISGTSGYTDTQYF.

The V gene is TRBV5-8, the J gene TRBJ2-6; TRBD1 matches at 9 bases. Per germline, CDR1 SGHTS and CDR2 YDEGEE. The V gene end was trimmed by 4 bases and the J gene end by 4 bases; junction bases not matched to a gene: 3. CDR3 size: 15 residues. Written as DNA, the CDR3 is TGTGCCAGCAGCACAGGGGGCGCCGGGGCCAACGTCCTGACTTTC. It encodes CASSTGGAGANVLTF.

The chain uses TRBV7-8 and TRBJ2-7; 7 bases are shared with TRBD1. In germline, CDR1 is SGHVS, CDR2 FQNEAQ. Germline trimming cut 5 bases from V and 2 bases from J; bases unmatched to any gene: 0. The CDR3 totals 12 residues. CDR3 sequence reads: CASSGQAYEQYF. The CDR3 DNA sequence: TGTGCCAGCAGCGGACAGGCCTACGAGCAGTACTTC. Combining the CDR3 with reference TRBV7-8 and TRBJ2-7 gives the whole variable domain GAGVSQSPRYKVAKRGQDVALRCDPISGHVSLFWYQQALGQGPEFLTYFQNEAQLDKSGLPSDRFFAERPEGSVSTLKIQRTQQEDSAVYLCASSGQAYEQYFGPGTRLTVT.

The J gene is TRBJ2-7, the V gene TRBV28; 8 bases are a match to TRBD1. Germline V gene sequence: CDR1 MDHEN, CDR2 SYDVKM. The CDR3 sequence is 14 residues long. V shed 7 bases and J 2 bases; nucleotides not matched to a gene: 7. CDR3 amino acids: CASTGTGITYEQYF. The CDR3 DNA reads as TGTGCCAGCACAGGGACAGGAATAACCTACGAGCAGTACTTC.

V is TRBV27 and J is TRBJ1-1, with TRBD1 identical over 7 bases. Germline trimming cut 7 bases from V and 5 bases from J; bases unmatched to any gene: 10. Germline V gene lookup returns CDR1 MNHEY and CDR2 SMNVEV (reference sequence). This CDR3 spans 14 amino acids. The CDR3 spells CASTSLVRGTEAFF. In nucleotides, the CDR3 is TGTGCCAGCACCTCACTGGTCAGGGGGACTGAAGCTTTCTTT.

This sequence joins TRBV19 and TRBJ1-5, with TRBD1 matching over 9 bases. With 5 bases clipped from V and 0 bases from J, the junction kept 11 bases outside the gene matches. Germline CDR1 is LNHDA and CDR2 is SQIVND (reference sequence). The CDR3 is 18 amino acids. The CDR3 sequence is CASSSQGAPIYSNQPQHF. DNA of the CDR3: TGTGCCAGTAGTTCACAGGGGGCGCCGATATATAGCAATCAGCCCCAGCATTTT.

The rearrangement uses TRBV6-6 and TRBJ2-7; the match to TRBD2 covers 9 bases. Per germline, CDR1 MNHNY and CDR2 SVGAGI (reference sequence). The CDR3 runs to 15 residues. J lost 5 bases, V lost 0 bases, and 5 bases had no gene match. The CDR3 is CASSYSASGNDEQYF. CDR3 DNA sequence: TGTGCCAGCAGTTACTCCGCTAGCGGGAACGACGAGCAGTACTTC.

CDR3 amino acids: CASRGLAGYNEQFF. The CDR3 coding sequence is TGTGCCAGCAGAGGACTAGCGGGTTACAATGAGCAGTTCTTC. This rearrangement joins TRBV27 to TRBJ2-1; the match to TRBD2 covers 11 bases. Losses at the gene ends were 6 bases for V and 4 bases for J; bases not matched to a gene: 2. This CDR3 has 14 amino acids. Per germline, CDR1 MNHEY and CDR2 SMNVEV (reference sequence).

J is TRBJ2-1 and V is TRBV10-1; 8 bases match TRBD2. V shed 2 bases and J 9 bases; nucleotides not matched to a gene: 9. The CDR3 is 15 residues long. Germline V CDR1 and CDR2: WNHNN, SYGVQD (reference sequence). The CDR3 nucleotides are TGCGCCAGCAGTGAGGGGGGTAGCGGGATTTTTGAGCAGTTCTTC. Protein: CASSEGGSGIFEQFF.

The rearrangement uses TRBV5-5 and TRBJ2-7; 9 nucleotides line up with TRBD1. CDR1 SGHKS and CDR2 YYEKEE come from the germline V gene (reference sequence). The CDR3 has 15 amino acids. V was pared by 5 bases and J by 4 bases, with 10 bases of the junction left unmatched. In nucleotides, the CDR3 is TGTGCCAGCAGATTCGAGGGACAGGGACCTTACGAGCAGTACTTC. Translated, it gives CASRFEGQGPYEQYF.

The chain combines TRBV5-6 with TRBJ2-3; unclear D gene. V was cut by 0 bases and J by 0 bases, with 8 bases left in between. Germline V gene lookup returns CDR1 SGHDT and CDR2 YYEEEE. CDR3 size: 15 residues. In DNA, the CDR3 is TGTGCCAGCAGCTTGGTGGCTAGGAGCACAGATACGCAGTATTTT. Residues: CASSLVARSTDTQYF.

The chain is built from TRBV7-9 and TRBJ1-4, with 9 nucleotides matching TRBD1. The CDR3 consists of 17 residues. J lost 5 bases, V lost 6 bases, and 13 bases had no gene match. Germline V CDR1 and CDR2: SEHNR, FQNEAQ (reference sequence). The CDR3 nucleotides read TGTGCCAGCAGACAGGCCGACGGGACAGGGAAAAATGAAAAACTGTTTTTT. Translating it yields CASRQADGTGKNEKLFF.

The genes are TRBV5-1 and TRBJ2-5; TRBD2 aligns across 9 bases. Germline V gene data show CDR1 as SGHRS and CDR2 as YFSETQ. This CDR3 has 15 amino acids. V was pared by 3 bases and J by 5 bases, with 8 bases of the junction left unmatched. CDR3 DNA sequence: TGCGCCAGCAGCTCTCAAGCGGGAGGAAGGGAGACCCAGTACTTC. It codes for CASSSQAGGRETQYF.

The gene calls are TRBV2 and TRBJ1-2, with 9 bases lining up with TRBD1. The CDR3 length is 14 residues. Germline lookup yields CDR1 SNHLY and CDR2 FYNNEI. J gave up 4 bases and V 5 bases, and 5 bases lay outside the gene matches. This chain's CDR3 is CASSLQGAGYGYTF. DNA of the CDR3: TGTGCCAGCAGTCTACAGGGGGCAGGCTATGGCTACACCTTC.